The clone carrying this T cell receptor beta chain has more than one count but fewer than ten. As yet, its antigen is unknown. This sample is drawn from a study of blood T cells in healthy people across ages. Study outcomes and limitations: Estimates of diversity drawn from one million T cells were considered underestimates. Strong correlation was found linking TCR beta diversity to naive T cell percentage. Donors of long life had a larger count of naive CD4+ cells and greater diversity than aged donors. Older age went with lower TCR beta diversity per million T cells, in a roughly linear way.

The CDR3 runs to 19 residues. From germline, CDR1 is SGHTA and CDR2 FQGNSA. J gave up 7 bases and V 3 bases, and 20 bases lay outside the gene matches. Together with a sample-barcoded 5' primer, a J-beta primer mix was included in a second PCR lasting roughly 6 to 12 cycles. TCRdb re-derived calls from the 5' RACE reads in MiXCR, one entry per CDR3 protein. The sample yields roughly 570,000 distinct CDR3 sequences, 27% seen once. This TCR was recovered from a woman between 65 and 79 years old in good health. Sequenced material: blood. The chain employs TRBV7-2 and TRBJ1-3; 8 bases line up with TRBD1. The CDR3: CASSFERQGARYPGNTIYF. CDR3 nucleotides: TGTGCCAGCAGCTTTGAGAGGCAGGGGGCGAGGTACCCGGGGAACACCATATATTTT.